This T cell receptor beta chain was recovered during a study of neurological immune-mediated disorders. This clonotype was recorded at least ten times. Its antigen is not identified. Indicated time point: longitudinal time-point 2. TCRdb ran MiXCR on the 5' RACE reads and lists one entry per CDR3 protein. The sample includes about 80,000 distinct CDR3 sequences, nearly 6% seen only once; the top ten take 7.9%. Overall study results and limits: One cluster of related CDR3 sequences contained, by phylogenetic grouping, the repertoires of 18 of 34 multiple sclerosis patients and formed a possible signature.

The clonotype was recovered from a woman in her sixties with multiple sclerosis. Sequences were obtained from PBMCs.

The CDR3 DNA follows: TGTGCCAGCAGCCAACCGGGGGGGTATGGCTACACCTTC. Protein sequence: CASSQPGGYGYTF. The rearrangement uses TRBV12-3 or TRBV12-4 and TRBJ1-2; D is perhaps TRBD1 (5 bases). Between the trimmed V and J ends, which lost 6 bases and 5 bases, there was a span of 13 bases. This CDR3 comprises 13 residues.